Below are 11 T cell receptor beta chains sequenced from a single sample in a study of CD8+ T cells in alopecia areata. RNA extraction was followed by reverse transcription into cDNA, which acted as the sequencing template. Clones were read by immunoSEQ multiplex PCR, and TCRdb kept only the in-frame ones, dropping some. The repertoire holds 95,000 to 110,000 clones, with 84% as singletons. The treatment: oral pan-JAK inhibitor, 5-10 mg twice daily. Here the sequenced sample was CD8+ T cells sorted from blood, taken at week 24, from a patient treated with tofacitinib. The origin of the receptors is a human donor with alopecia areata.

CDR3 sequence reads: CASSFGGDTQYF. The CDR3 DNA is TGTGCCAGCAGCTTCGGCGGGGATACGCAGTATTTT. This chain joins TRBV7-6 and TRBJ2-3, with D tentatively TRBD2 (5 bases). Deletions cut 3 bases from V and 6 bases from J, with 7 bases between. This CDR3 has 12 amino acids. Germline V gene sequence: CDR1 SGHVS, CDR2 FNYEAQ.

The V and J genes are TRBV4-2 and TRBJ2-2; perhaps D is TRBD1 or TRBD2 (5 bases each). There are 17 residues in the CDR3. Trimming took off 2 bases at V and 4 bases at J, with 17 bases between the two ends. Germline CDR1 reads LGHNA; CDR2 reads YNFKEQ. The CDR3: CASSQPSVLGTTGELFF. The CDR3 DNA follows: TGTGCCAGCAGCCAACCATCCGTTCTGGGGACCACCGGGGAGCTGTTTTTT.

This clone was counted only a few times. CDR3: CASSPRAVGTYEQYF. The CDR3 region has the DNA TGTGCCAGCAGCCCCCGGGCGGTAGGGACCTACGAGCAGTACTTC. The rearrangement joins TRBV7-8 to TRBJ2-7; no clear D. The V and J ends lost 5 bases and 2 bases respectively, with 16 bases between them. Germline V gene data show CDR1 as SGHVS and CDR2 as FQNEAQ. The CDR3 is 15 amino acids. Using reference TRBV7-8 and TRBJ2-7 for the parts outside the CDR3, the full variable domain is GAGVSQSPRYKVAKRGQDVALRCDPISGHVSLFWYQQALGQGPEFLTYFQNEAQLDKSGLPSDRFFAERPEGSVSTLKIQRTQQEDSAVYLCASSPRAVGTYEQYFGPGTRLTVT.

The CDR3 here is CAWSFGGERDTQYF. The DNA for the CDR3 is TGTGCCTGGAGTTTTGGGGGGGAGAGAGATACGCAGTATTTT. This chain uses TRBV30 with TRBJ2-3; 7 bases align to TRBD2. J lost 5 bases, V lost 2 bases, and 7 bases had no gene match. The length of the CDR3 is 14 residues. Germline values: CDR1 GTSNPN, CDR2 SVGIG (reference sequence).

V and J are TRBV5-4 and TRBJ2-1; a weak D match, TRBD2 (5 bases). In germline, CDR1 is SGHNT, CDR2 YYREEE (reference sequence). The CDR3 length is 13 residues. Trimming left V 3 bases short and J 4 bases short, with 8 bases between. The CDR3 loop reads CASSSDSYNEQFF. The CDR3 region has the DNA TGTGCCAGCAGCTCGGACTCATACAATGAGCAGTTCTTC.

The V and J genes are TRBV9 and TRBJ2-1; 8 bases map to TRBD2. Germline V lookup: CDR1 SGDLS, CDR2 YYNGEE. With 4 bases clipped from V and 7 bases from J, the junction kept 10 bases outside the gene matches. The CDR3 has 15 amino acids. The CDR3 loop reads CASSKSGGAGNEQFF. In nucleotides, the CDR3 is TGTGCCAGCAGCAAAAGCGGGGGCGCGGGTAATGAGCAGTTCTTC.

The rearrangement joins TRBV30 to TRBJ1-2, with D maybe TRBD1 (5 bases). The V gene lost 1 base and the J gene lost 8 bases, with 14 bases spanning the gap. Germline V gene sequence: CDR1 GTSNPN, CDR2 SVGIG (reference sequence). The CDR3 contains 13 residues. CDR3 nucleotides: TGTGCCTGGAGTGCCACAGGATCTATGGGCTACACCTTC. Protein product: CAWSATGSMGYTF.

The chain uses TRBV13 and TRBJ1-6, with a tentative D call TRBD1 (5 bases). CDR1 is PRHDT, CDR2 FYEKMQ, per germline (reference sequence). Trimming removed 8 bases from V and 4 bases from J, with 12 bases in between. The CDR3 contains 14 residues. The DNA for the CDR3 is TGTGCCAGCTCCGAGGGGAATTATAATTCACCCCTCCACTTT. Translating gives CASSEGNYNSPLHF.

In this sample, this clone turned up once. J is TRBJ1-4 and V is TRBV7-2, with a possible D match to TRBD1 (5 bases). The CDR3 is made up of 15 amino acids. From germline, CDR1 is SGHTA and CDR2 FQGNSA. V dropped 6 bases and J dropped 5 bases, with 16 bases sitting between them. CDR3 amino acids: CASRRGSDRNEKLFF. Here the CDR3 DNA reads TGTGCCAGCAGGAGAGGAAGTGACAGAAATGAAAAACTGTTTTTT.

The chain joins TRBV4-1 to TRBJ2-1; 7 nucleotides agree with TRBD2. This CDR3 is built from 17 residues. Germline V gene lookup returns CDR1 MGHRA and CDR2 YSYEKL. V shed 0 bases and J 2 bases; nucleotides not matched to a gene: 7. CDR3 DNA sequence: TGCGCCAGCAGCCAAGAATCCCTTGGGACTACCTACAATGAGCAGTTCTTC. Amino acid sequence: CASSQESLGTTYNEQFF.

This chain joins TRBV4-2 and TRBJ2-7, with 7 bases matching TRBD2. After removal of 4 bases from V and 1 base from J, the junction contained 13 bases not matched to a gene. CDR1 and CDR2 from the germline V gene are LGHNA and YNFKEQ. The CDR3 length is 17 residues. In DNA form, the CDR3 reads TGTGCCAGCAGCCGGGAAGGGTCCGGCGGGGGTTCCTACGAGCAGTACTTC. Translated: CASSREGSGGGSYEQYF.